Below are 23 T cell receptor beta chains sequenced from a single sample in a study of Tregs in tolerant kidney transplant recipients (dated by TCRdb to 2018 to 2020). The receptor library was made with the immunoSEQ multiplex PCR assay. The immuneACCESS repertoire file appears here via TCRdb, limited to in-frame rearrangements. These files lack a portion of the clones; in checked studies, under half of the deficit traces to unresolved V genes, and the cause of the others is not known. This sample gives roughly 64,000 clones in total; about 89% of them show up just once. The ten largest account for about 3.8% of the sample. In light of the paper, this sample's time point label describes: 6 months after combined kidney and bone marrow transplant. Transplants used related donors with nonmyeloablative bone marrow transplantation; mixed chimerism was transient in the human trials. The specimen comprised CD4+ T cells from blood (PBMCs), sampled 6 months after the transplant. The receptors stem from a human patient who received a combined kidney and bone marrow transplant. After a transplant, some of the T cells may come from the graft donor.

This clone was counted once. The chain has TRBV7-2 and TRBJ2-3; D gene uncertain. The CDR3 contains 12 residues. V dropped 3 bases and J dropped 4 bases, with 5 bases sitting between them. Per germline, CDR1 SGHTA and CDR2 FQGNSA. The CDR3 reads CASSLRPDTQYF. CDR3 bases: TGTGCCAGCAGCTTGCGGCCAGATACGCAGTATTTT. The whole variable domain, filled in from reference TRBV7-2 and TRBJ2-3, reads GAGVSQSPSNKVTEKGKDVELRCDPISGHTALYWYRQSLGQGLEFLIYFQGNSAPDKSGLPSDRFSAERTGGSVSTLTIQRTQQEDSAVYLCASSLRPDTQYFGPGTRLTVL.

As DNA, the CDR3 is TGCGCCAGCAGGAGAGGACTAGCGGGTTCCAATGAGCAGTTCTTC. It encodes CASRRGLAGSNEQFF. V is TRBV4-1 and J is TRBJ2-1; 11 nucleotides match TRBD2. V shed 6 bases and J 6 bases; nucleotides not matched to a gene: 7. CDR3 length equals 15 residues. Germline V gene data show CDR1 as MGHRA and CDR2 as YSYEKL.

This chain joins TRBV2 and TRBJ2-7, with a tentative D call TRBD2 (7 bases). CDR1 and CDR2 from the germline V gene are SNHLY and FYNNEI. This CDR3 is built from 12 residues. Trimming stripped 8 bases from V and 3 bases from J, with 11 bases between. CDR3 coding DNA: TGTGCCAGCGGGGGGGACAACTACGAGCAGTACTTC. Its translation: CASGGDNYEQYF. Full variable domain (missing parts from reference TRBV2 and TRBJ2-7): EPEVTQTPSHQVTQMGQEVILRCVPISNHLYFYWYRQILGQKVEFLVSFYNNEISEKSEIFDDQFSVERPDGSNFTLKIRSTKLEDSAMYFCASGGDNYEQYFGPGTRLTVT.

The rearrangement uses TRBV27 and TRBJ1-5; D is undetermined. This CDR3 is built from 15 residues. The V gene lost 4 bases and the J gene lost 3 bases, with 13 bases spanning the gap. CDR1 is MNHEY, CDR2 SMNVEV, per germline (reference sequence). CDR3 sequence (DNA): TGTGCCAGCAGTTCCATCGACACACTCAATCAGCCCCAGCATTTT. Protein: CASSSIDTLNQPQHF.

The chain joins TRBV18 to TRBJ1-3; D not resolved. Germline lookup yields CDR1 KGHSH and CDR2 LQKENI. Trimming took 3 bases from V and 2 from J, leaving 8 bases between them. The CDR3 is made up of 14 amino acids. The CDR3 loop is CASSPPQTGNTIYF. Here the CDR3 DNA reads TGTGCCAGCTCACCTCCCCAAACTGGAAACACCATATATTTT.

V gene TRBV5-4 combines with J gene TRBJ1-6; 7 positions agree with TRBD1. J lost 11 bases, V lost 3 bases, and 8 bases had no gene match. CDR1 and CDR2 from the germline V gene are SGHNT and YYREEE (reference sequence). There are 14 residues in the CDR3. Written as DNA, the CDR3 is TGTGCCAGCAGCTACTCAGGGGGGTTAGCACCCCTCCACTTT. Its translation: CASSYSGGLAPLHF.

V and J are TRBV29-1 and TRBJ2-7, with D perhaps matching TRBD1 (5 bases). CDR1 is SQVTM and CDR2 is ANQGSEA in the germline V gene. Trimming removed 4 bases at V and 3 bases at J, with 13 bases between. The CDR3 is 13 amino acids. CDR3 region: CSVVRGWNYEQYF. DNA for the CDR3: TGCAGCGTTGTAAGGGGATGGAACTACGAGCAGTACTTC.

The sample holds one count of this clone. The chain couples TRBV19 to TRBJ1-5; D not certain. V lost 3 bases and J lost 0, with 9 bases in between. CDR3 size: 15 residues. Germline CDR1 reads LNHDA; CDR2 reads SQIVND (reference sequence). The chain's CDR3 is CASSILQNSNQPQHF. Written as DNA, the CDR3 is TGTGCCAGTAGTATCTTACAGAATAGCAATCAGCCCCAGCATTTT.

The chain couples TRBV6-5 to TRBJ1-2, with unresolved D. Trimming took off 2 bases at V and 0 bases at J, with 4 bases between the two ends. This CDR3 is built from 13 residues. CDR1 and CDR2 (germline): MNHEY, SVGAGI. The CDR3: CASSYSPNYGYTF. DNA for the CDR3: TGTGCCAGCAGTTACAGCCCTAACTATGGCTACACCTTC.

This clone was detected only once. The genes are TRBV4-3 and TRBJ2-1, with D tentatively TRBD2 (6 bases). The germline V gene encodes CDR1 LGHNA and CDR2 YSLEER. V lost 0 bases and J lost 6, with 15 bases in between. CDR3 size: 16 residues. The CDR3 DNA follows: TGCGCCAGCAGCCAAGATGAGGGATACGGGAGCAATGAGCAGTTCTTC. Amino acid sequence: CASSQDEGYGSNEQFF.

This chain joins TRBV18 and TRBJ2-3; D perhaps matches TRBD2 (6 bases). CDR3 length equals 15 residues. Germline CDR1 reads KGHSH; CDR2 reads LQKENI. Trimming took off 4 bases at V and 0 bases at J, with 11 bases between the two ends. The CDR3 coding sequence is TGTGCCAGCTCACTCGGGGGACTTAGCACAGATACGCAGTATTTT. Encoded protein: CASSLGGLSTDTQYF.

This rearrangement joins TRBV9 to TRBJ2-2, with 7 nucleotides matching TRBD2. With V trimmed by 0 bases and J by 5 bases, 4 bases remained unmatched. The CDR3 has 15 amino acids. CDR1 is SGDLS, CDR2 YYNGEE, per germline. The CDR3: CASSVDWGGTGELFF. DNA for the CDR3: TGTGCCAGCAGCGTAGATTGGGGAGGGACCGGGGAGCTGTTTTTT.

Worth noting for this clone: It is likely a read error, because the conserved phenylalanine at the end of the CDR3 is missing. The chain is built from TRBV6-6 and TRBJ2-7; 8 bases are a match to TRBD1. There are 11 residues in the CDR3. With 6 bases clipped from V and 7 bases from J, the junction kept 2 bases outside the gene matches. Germline-derived CDR1 and CDR2 are MNHNY and SVGAGI (reference sequence). The CDR3 bases are TGTGCCAGCAGCAGGGGGCGGGAGCAGTACCTC. Protein sequence: CASSRGREQYL.

The V gene is TRBV7-3, the J gene TRBJ2-2; TRBD1 matches at 9 bases. The CDR3 totals 13 residues. Trimming took 4 bases from V and 6 from J; bases not matched to a gene: 0. The germline V gene has CDR1 SGHTA and CDR2 FQGTGA. DNA for the CDR3: TGTGCCAGCAGCTGGACAGGGGCCGGGGAGCTGTTTTTT. As protein: CASSWTGAGELFF.

DNA for the CDR3: TGTGCCAGCAGCCCATCCGGCCGGGCTAGCGTCAGAGATACGCAGTATTTT. Translation: CASSPSGRASVRDTQYF. The chain carries TRBV9 and TRBJ2-3; weak D call: TRBD2 (6 bases). Trimming left V 4 bases short and J 5 bases short, with 23 bases between. CDR1 SGDLS and CDR2 YYNGEE come from the germline V gene. The CDR3 is 17 amino acids.

The rearrangement uses TRBV7-9 and TRBJ1-4, with D perhaps TRBD1 (6 bases). Germline CDR1 reads SEHNR; CDR2 reads FQNEAQ (reference sequence). The germline V and J ends were trimmed by 3 bases and 1 base, with 18 bases remaining between them. There are 18 residues in the CDR3. The CDR3 region is CASSLGAFGSGTNEKLFF. The CDR3 coding sequence is TGTGCCAGCAGCTTGGGGGCCTTCGGTAGTGGAACTAATGAAAAACTGTTTTTT.

The chain couples TRBV4-1 to TRBJ1-3; 9 positions agree with TRBD1. Unmatched junction bases numbered 14, after V lost 3 bases and J lost 2 bases. This CDR3 has 19 residues. The germline gives CDR1 MGHRA, CDR2 YSYEKL. The CDR3 bases are TGCGCCAGCAGCCAGGAAGACAGGGGGTCTGTGCTTGCTGGAAACACCATATATTTT. Translated, it gives CASSQEDRGSVLAGNTIYF.

This chain joins TRBV7-2 and TRBJ1-1; D unclear. Trimming removed 1 base from V and 4 bases from J, with 10 bases in between. This CDR3 contains 14 residues. Germline CDR1 reads SGHTA; CDR2 reads FQGNSA. In DNA, the CDR3 is TGTGCCAGCAGCTTAGAGCGGGTTTCCACTGAAGCTTTCTTT. This translates into CASSLERVSTEAFF. Complete variable domain (other parts from reference TRBV7-2 and TRBJ1-1): GAGVSQSPSNKVTEKGKDVELRCDPISGHTALYWYRQSLGQGLEFLIYFQGNSAPDKSGLPSDRFSAERTGGSVSTLTIQRTQQEDSAVYLCASSLERVSTEAFFGQGTRLTVV.

The chain joins TRBV5-1 to TRBJ1-1; D perhaps matches TRBD1 (6 bases). The CDR3 length is 14 residues. The V end was cut by 0 bases, the J end by 5 bases, with 11 bases between. The germline CDR1 and CDR2 sequences are SGHRS and YFSETQ. The CDR3 sequence: CASSLVGGDTEAFF. The CDR3 DNA reads TGCGCCAGCAGCTTGGTAGGGGGGGATACTGAAGCTTTCTTT.

This chain connects TRBV27 to TRBJ2-7, with D hard to call. Trimming removed 5 bases from V and 1 base from J, with 12 bases in between. Per the germline V gene, CDR1 is MNHEY and CDR2 is SMNVEV (reference sequence). This CDR3 comprises 14 residues. CDR3 sequence: CASSRVALSYEQYF. CDR3 nucleotide sequence: TGTGCCAGCAGTCGTGTAGCCCTTTCCTACGAGCAGTACTTC.

The CDR3 loop is CATSLEEINSPLHF. The CDR3 DNA follows: TGTGCCACCTCGTTGGAGGAGATAAATTCACCCCTCCACTTT. V gene TRBV2 combines with J gene TRBJ1-6; D is uncertain. The V and J ends lost 10 bases and 7 bases respectively, with 17 bases between them. This CDR3 is 14 amino acids long. Germline CDR1 reads SNHLY; CDR2 reads FYNNEI.

The chain combines TRBV6-5 with TRBJ2-7; possibly TRBD1 for D (6 bases). V lost 5 bases and J 3 bases, leaving 14 bases between the germline ends. The CDR3 extends over 14 amino acids. Germline V CDR1 and CDR2: MNHEY, SVGAGI. This CDR3 is CASSRTGHHYEQYF. The CDR3 DNA reads TGTGCCAGCAGTCGAACGGGACACCACTACGAGCAGTACTTC.

The genes are TRBV28 and TRBJ2-1; possible D gene TRBD2, 5 bases. Trimming removed 3 bases from V and 4 bases from J, with 13 bases in between. Germline lookup yields CDR1 MDHEN and CDR2 SYDVKM. CDR3 length: 15 amino acids. The CDR3 loop reads CASSFASLLYNEQFF. CDR3 nucleotides: TGTGCCAGCAGTTTTGCTAGCCTACTTTACAATGAGCAGTTCTTC.